A selection of T cell receptor beta chains follows, all from one sample in a study of T cells after yellow fever vaccination. TCRdb processed the 5' RACE reads anew with MiXCR; each CDR3 protein has one entry. The data show fewer than 400,000 distinct CDR3 sequences, with over 8.5% seen just once and under 4% held by the top ten. Sequences were derived from CD4+ T cells sorted from PBMCs, sampled 45 days after the yellow fever booster vaccination. These TCRs come from a man aged 18-30 years who received the YFV17D yellow fever vaccine. Each CDR3 is given with its conserved first and last residue. A D gene is named only where the DNA matches it firmly. Clone sizes are given selectively: once, few, many, or a class where the clone is expanded.

d_call: NA; clone_size: few; v_call: TRBV9; j_call: TRBJ1-1; cdr3_aa: CASSVASENTEAFF; cdr3_nt: TGTGCCAGCAGCGTAGCTAGCGAGAACACTGAAGCTTTCTTT
d_call: NA; clone_size: NA; v_call: TRBV27; j_call: TRBJ1-6; cdr3_aa: CASSLKGEGNSPLHF; cdr3_nt: TGTGCCAGCAGTTTAAAAGGGGAAGGGAATTCACCCCTCCACTTT
d_call: NA; clone_size: NA; v_call: TRBV6-1; j_call: TRBJ2-5; cdr3_aa: CASSGDLYQETQYF; cdr3_nt: TGTGCCAGCAGTGGGGACCTCTACCAAGAGACCCAGTACTTC
d_call: NA; clone_size: few; v_call: TRBV20-1; j_call: TRBJ1-2; cdr3_aa: CSASPQGPGYTF; cdr3_nt: TGCAGTGCTAGCCCTCAGGGGCCTGGCTACACCTTC
d_call: TRBD2; clone_size: few; v_call: TRBV11-2; j_call: TRBJ2-1; cdr3_aa: CASKRASGYQGNEQFF; cdr3_nt: TGTGCCAGCAAGAGGGCTAGCGGGTATCAGGGGAATGAGCAGTTCTTC
d_call: NA; clone_size: many; v_call: TRBV12-3/TRBV12-4; j_call: TRBJ2-5; cdr3_aa: CASRRETQYF; cdr3_nt: TGTGCCAGCAGGAGGGAGACCCAGTACTTC
d_call: TRBD2; clone_size: few; v_call: TRBV7-6; j_call: TRBJ2-7; cdr3_aa: CASSLTSGGFTPPYEQYF; cdr3_nt: TGTGCCAGCAGCTTGACTAGCGGGGGGTTCACACCCCCCTACGAGCAGTACTTC
d_call: NA; clone_size: few; v_call: TRBV5-1; j_call: TRBJ2-7; cdr3_aa: CASSLPPGEQYF; cdr3_nt: TGCGCCAGCAGCTTGCCCCCTGGCGAGCAGTACTTC
d_call: NA; clone_size: many; v_call: TRBV29-1; j_call: TRBJ2-3; cdr3_aa: CSVRGTSADTQYF; cdr3_nt: TGCAGCGTTCGGGGTACCTCCGCAGATACGCAGTATTTT
d_call: NA; clone_size: NA; v_call: TRBV10-3; j_call: TRBJ1-2; cdr3_aa: CAISVGDYGYTF; cdr3_nt: TGTGCCATCAGTGTTGGGGATTATGGCTACACCTTC
d_call: NA; clone_size: NA; v_call: TRBV2; j_call: TRBJ1-3; cdr3_aa: CASNLNTPSGNTIYF; cdr3_nt: TGTGCCAGCAACCTTAACACCCCGTCTGGAAACACCATATATTTT
d_call: NA; clone_size: NA; v_call: TRBV10-3; j_call: TRBJ1-1; cdr3_aa: CAIRDRQANTEAFF; cdr3_nt: TGTGCCATCAGAGATCGACAGGCGAACACTGAAGCTTTCTTT
d_call: NA; clone_size: NA; v_call: TRBV7-8; j_call: TRBJ2-3; cdr3_aa: CASSLVPRHLKRSTDTQYF; cdr3_nt: TGTGCCAGCAGCTTAGTCCCTCGTCATCTTAAAAGGAGCACAGATACGCAGTATTTT
d_call: TRBD1; clone_size: many; v_call: TRBV12-3/TRBV12-4; j_call: TRBJ1-2; cdr3_aa: CASSTYSGGLVF; cdr3_nt: TGTGCCAGCAGTACCTACTCAGGGGGGTTGGTCTTC
d_call: NA; clone_size: NA; v_call: TRBV7-2; j_call: TRBJ1-5; cdr3_aa: CASTLAGDQPQHF; cdr3_nt: TGTGCCAGCACTTTAGCAGGAGATCAGCCCCAGCATTTT
d_call: TRBD1; clone_size: few; v_call: TRBV9; j_call: TRBJ2-2; cdr3_aa: CASSVGDRGSGNTGELFF; cdr3_nt: TGTGCCAGCAGCGTAGGGGACAGGGGTTCCGGGAACACCGGGGAGCTGTTTTTT
d_call: TRBD1; clone_size: once; v_call: TRBV20-1; j_call: TRBJ2-7; cdr3_aa: CSADAWDRGPWEQYF; cdr3_nt: TGCAGTGCGGACGCTTGGGACAGGGGCCCTTGGGAGCAGTACTTC
d_call: NA; clone_size: few; v_call: TRBV7-8; j_call: TRBJ2-2; cdr3_aa: CASRPGWRGRTGELFF; cdr3_nt: TGTGCCAGCAGACCTGGCTGGCGGGGGCGCACCGGGGAGCTGTTTTTT
d_call: NA; clone_size: NA; v_call: TRBV12-3/TRBV12-4; j_call: TRBJ2-3; cdr3_aa: CGSRTVTDTQYF; cdr3_nt: TGTGGCAGCAGGACAGTCACAGATACGCAGTATTTT
d_call: NA; clone_size: NA; v_call: TRBV12-2; j_call: TRBJ2-7; cdr3_aa: CASRLGPKRQGTEQYF; cdr3_nt: TGTGCAAGTCGCTTAGGACCCAAACGACAGGGGACCGAGCAGTACTTC
d_call: NA; clone_size: NA; v_call: TRBV21-1; j_call: TRBJ2-7; cdr3_aa: CASSKREDRHEQYF; cdr3_nt: TGTGCCAGCAGCAAACGGGAGGACAGACACGAGCAGTACTTC
d_call: NA; clone_size: many; v_call: TRBV24-1; j_call: TRBJ2-1; cdr3_aa: CATGRGWDEQFF; cdr3_nt: TGTGCCACCGGACGGGGCTGGGATGAGCAGTTCTTC
d_call: TRBD1; clone_size: few; v_call: TRBV6-5; j_call: TRBJ2-7; cdr3_aa: CASRDRGPYEQYF; cdr3_nt: TGTGCCAGCCGGGACAGGGGACCCTACGAGCAGTACTTC
d_call: NA; clone_size: many; v_call: TRBV5-1; j_call: TRBJ2-7; cdr3_aa: CASSFADTSYYEQYF; cdr3_nt: TGCGCCAGCAGCTTTGCCGACACAAGCTACTACGAGCAGTACTTC
d_call: NA; clone_size: few; v_call: TRBV5-6; j_call: TRBJ2-2; cdr3_aa: CASSFSYTGELFF; cdr3_nt: TGTGCCAGCAGCTTTTCCTACACCGGGGAGCTGTTTTTT
d_call: TRBD2; clone_size: many; v_call: TRBV6-6; j_call: TRBJ2-3; cdr3_aa: CASRSSGVGTDTQYF; cdr3_nt: TGTGCCAGCAGGTCTAGCGGGGTTGGCACAGATACGCAGTATTTT
d_call: TRBD2; clone_size: NA; v_call: TRBV9; j_call: TRBJ2-3; cdr3_aa: CASSVDSVLAGSDTQYF; cdr3_nt: TGTGCCAGCAGCGTAGATTCGGTTCTAGCGGGGTCAGATACGCAGTATTTT
d_call: NA; clone_size: few; v_call: TRBV10-3; j_call: TRBJ2-4; cdr3_aa: CAISESRTDPNIQYF; cdr3_nt: TGTGCCATCAGTGAGTCGAGGACGGATCCAAACATTCAGTACTTC
d_call: NA; clone_size: few; v_call: TRBV4-3; j_call: TRBJ2-1; cdr3_aa: CASSQEIRINEQFF; cdr3_nt: TGCGCCAGCAGCCAAGAGATTAGGATCAATGAGCAGTTCTTC
d_call: TRBD2; clone_size: few; v_call: TRBV5-1; j_call: TRBJ2-1; cdr3_aa: CASSPGTSGASSYNEQFF; cdr3_nt: TGCGCCAGCAGCCCGGGGACTAGCGGGGCTAGCTCCTACAATGAGCAGTTCTTC
d_call: NA; clone_size: NA; v_call: TRBV7-2; j_call: TRBJ1-5; cdr3_aa: CASSLLGGSNQPQHF; cdr3_nt: TGTGCCAGCAGCTTACTTGGGGGAAGCAATCAGCCCCAGCATTTT
d_call: NA; clone_size: few; v_call: TRBV12-5; j_call: TRBJ1-3; cdr3_aa: CARPPLDTIYF; cdr3_nt: TGTGCTCGACCCCCCCTGGACACCATATATTTT
d_call: NA; clone_size: few; v_call: TRBV6-2/TRBV6-3; j_call: TRBJ2-7; cdr3_aa: CATRDFKNYEQYF; cdr3_nt: TGTGCCACCAGGGACTTTAAAAACTACGAGCAGTACTTC
d_call: TRBD1; clone_size: many; v_call: TRBV4-2; j_call: TRBJ1-3; cdr3_aa: CASTQGTVSGNTIYF; cdr3_nt: TGTGCCAGCACCCAAGGGACAGTCTCTGGAAACACCATATATTTT
d_call: NA; clone_size: many; v_call: TRBV19; j_call: TRBJ1-1; cdr3_aa: CASSILQNTEAFF; cdr3_nt: TGTGCCAGTAGTATCTTACAGAACACTGAAGCTTTCTTT
d_call: NA; clone_size: many; v_call: TRBV5-1; j_call: TRBJ1-6; cdr3_aa: CASSLGTNSPLHF; cdr3_nt: TGCGCCAGCAGCTTAGGAACGAATTCACCCCTCCACTTT
d_call: NA; clone_size: NA; v_call: TRBV18; j_call: TRBJ2-7; cdr3_aa: CASSHGDTSYEQYF; cdr3_nt: TGTGCCAGCTCGCATGGAGACACCTCCTACGAGCAGTACTTC